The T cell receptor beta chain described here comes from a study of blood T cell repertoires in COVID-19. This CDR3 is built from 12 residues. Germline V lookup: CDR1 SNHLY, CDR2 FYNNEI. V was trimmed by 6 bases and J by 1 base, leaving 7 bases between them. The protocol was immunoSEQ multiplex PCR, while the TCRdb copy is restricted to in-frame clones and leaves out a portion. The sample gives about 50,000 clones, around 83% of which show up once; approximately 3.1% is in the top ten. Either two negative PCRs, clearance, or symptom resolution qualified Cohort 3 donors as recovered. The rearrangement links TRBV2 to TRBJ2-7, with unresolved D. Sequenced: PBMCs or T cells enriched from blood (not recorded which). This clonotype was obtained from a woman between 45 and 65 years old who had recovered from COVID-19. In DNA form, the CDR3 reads TGTGCCAGCAGAAGCGAGTCCTACGAGCAGTACTTC. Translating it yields CASRSESYEQYF. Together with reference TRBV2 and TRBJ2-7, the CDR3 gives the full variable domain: EPEVTQTPSHQVTQMGQEVILRCVPISNHLYFYWYRQILGQKVEFLVSFYNNEISEKSEIFDDQFSVERPDGSNFTLKIRSTKLEDSAMYFCASRSESYEQYFGPGTRLTVT.